This T cell receptor (beta chain) was retrieved from a study of blood T cell repertoires in COVID-19. Study-wide background: COVID-19 samples collected from the United States, Italy and Spain covered acute and convalescent phases. PBMCs, B-cell-depleted T cells, or T cells were the source of the cDNA or gDNA that made up the material.

This clone was observed once. The CDR3 length is 16 residues. The germline CDR1 and CDR2 sequences are SGHAT and FQNNGV. V was pared by 5 bases and J by 5 bases, with 9 bases of the junction left unmatched. Study processing details: Amplifying reference gene primers gave estimates of nucleated cell counts. The protocol was immunoSEQ multiplex PCR, while the TCRdb copy is restricted to in-frame clones and leaves out a portion. V and J calls and clone size are copied from that table; D and trimming were computed from the DNA. The table lists roughly 80,000 clones, roughly 91% of them singletons, with 1.9% in the top ten.

This chain joins TRBV11-2 and TRBJ1-6, with TRBD1 identical over 7 bases. The sample consisted of peripheral blood. This receptor was identified in a woman aged 45 to 65 in a cohort sampled during active COVID-19. The chain's CDR3 is CASSRDSRNHNSPLHF. CDR3 DNA sequence: TGTGCCAGCAGCCGGGACAGCCGGAACCATAATTCACCCCTCCACTTT.